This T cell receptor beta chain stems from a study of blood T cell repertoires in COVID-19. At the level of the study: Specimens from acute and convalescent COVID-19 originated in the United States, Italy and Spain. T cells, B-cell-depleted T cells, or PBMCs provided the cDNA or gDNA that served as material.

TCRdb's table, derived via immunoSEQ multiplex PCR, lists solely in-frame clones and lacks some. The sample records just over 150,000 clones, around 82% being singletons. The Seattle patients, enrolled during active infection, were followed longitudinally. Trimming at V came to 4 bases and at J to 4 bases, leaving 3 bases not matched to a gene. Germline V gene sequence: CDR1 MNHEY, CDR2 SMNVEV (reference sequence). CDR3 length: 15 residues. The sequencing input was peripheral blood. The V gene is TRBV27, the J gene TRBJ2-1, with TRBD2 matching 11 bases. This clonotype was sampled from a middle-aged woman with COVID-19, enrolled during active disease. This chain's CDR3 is CASSSTSGSYNEQFF. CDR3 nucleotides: TGTGCCAGCAGTTCTACTAGCGGGAGTTACAATGAGCAGTTCTTC.